These 4 T cell receptor beta chains came from one sample sequenced in a study of CD8+CD57+ T cells in acquired aplastic anemia. Those patients picked for sequencing had displayed CD8+CD57+ cell expansion on flow cytometry. The study profiled TCR beta VDJ and CDR3 using genomic DNA as template. TCRdb re-called the reads through MiXCR, storing one row per CDR3 protein. This table has around 430,000 distinct CDR3 sequences, about a third appearing once. The sequenced sample consisted of sorted CD4+, CD8+, or CD8+CD57+ T cells (not recorded which) from PBMCs. These receptors were obtained from a human donor with aplastic anemia.

The chain combines TRBV14 with TRBJ2-1, with 7 bases fitting TRBD1. The CDR3 contains 16 residues. V gave up 3 bases and J gave up 9 bases; unmatched junction bases: 14. Germline V gives CDR1 SGHDN, CDR2 FVKESK. CDR3 region: CASSHLPGQSVGEQFF. CDR3 nucleotides: TGTGCCAGCAGCCACCTCCCGGGACAGTCAGTTGGTGAGCAGTTCTTC. The variable domain in full, completed from reference TRBV14 and TRBJ2-1, reads EAGVTQFPSHSVIEKGQTVTLRCDPISGHDNLYWYRRVMGKEIKFLLHFVKESKQDESGMPNNRFLAERTGGTYSTLKVQPAELEDSGVYFCASSHLPGQSVGEQFFGPGTRLTVL.

This clonotype was seen many times. V gene TRBV25-1 combines with J gene TRBJ1-1; possible D gene TRBD1, 5 bases. The germline gives CDR1 MGHDK, CDR2 SYGVNS. Trimming removed 4 bases from V and 0 bases from J, with 6 bases in between. This CDR3 comprises 13 residues. The CDR3 reads CASSATVNTEAFF. The CDR3 bases are TGTGCCAGCAGTGCGACAGTGAACACTGAAGCTTTCTTT.

This clonotype occurred a few times. The chain couples TRBV28 to TRBJ2-7; no firm D call. The germline gives CDR1 MDHEN, CDR2 SYDVKM. This CDR3 comprises 11 residues. The V and J ends lost 7 bases and 3 bases respectively, with 7 bases between them. The CDR3 sequence: CASISDYEQYF. The DNA of the CDR3 is TGTGCCAGCATCTCAGACTACGAGCAGTACTTC.

This sequence joins TRBV20-1 and TRBJ2-5, with 9 bases aligning to TRBD2. CDR3 length: 16 residues. V shed 3 bases, J shed 1 base, and the junction held 9 bases outside the gene matches. From germline, CDR1 is DFQATT and CDR2 SNEGSKA (reference sequence). Here the CDR3 reads CSARDLGRGGQETQYF. CDR3 nucleotide sequence: TGCAGTGCTAGGGACCTGGGGCGGGGGGGCCAAGAGACCCAGTACTTC.